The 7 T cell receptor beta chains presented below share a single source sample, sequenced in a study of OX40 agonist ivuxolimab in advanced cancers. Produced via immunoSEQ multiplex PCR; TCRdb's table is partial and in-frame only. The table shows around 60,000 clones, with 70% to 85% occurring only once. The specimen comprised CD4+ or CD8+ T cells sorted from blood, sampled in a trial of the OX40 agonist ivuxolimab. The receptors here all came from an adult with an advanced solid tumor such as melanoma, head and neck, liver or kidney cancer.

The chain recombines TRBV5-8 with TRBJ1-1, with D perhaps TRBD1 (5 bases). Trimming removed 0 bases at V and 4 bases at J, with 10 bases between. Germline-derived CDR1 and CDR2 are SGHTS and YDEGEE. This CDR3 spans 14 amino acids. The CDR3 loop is CASSLAQGLTEAFF. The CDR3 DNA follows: TGTGCCAGCAGCTTGGCTCAGGGACTCACTGAAGCTTTCTTT. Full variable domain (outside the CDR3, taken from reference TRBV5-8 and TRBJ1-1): EAGVTQSPTHLIKTRGQQATLRCSPISGHTSVYWYQQALGLGLQFLLWYDEGEERNRGNFPPRFSGRQFPNYSSELNVNALELEDSALYLCASSLAQGLTEAFFGQGTRLTVV.

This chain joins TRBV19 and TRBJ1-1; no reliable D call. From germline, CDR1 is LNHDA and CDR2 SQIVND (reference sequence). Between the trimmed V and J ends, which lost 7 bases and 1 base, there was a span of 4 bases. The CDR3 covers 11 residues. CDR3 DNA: TGTGCCAGTAAAGGGAACACTGAAGCTTTCTTT. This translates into CASKGNTEAFF.

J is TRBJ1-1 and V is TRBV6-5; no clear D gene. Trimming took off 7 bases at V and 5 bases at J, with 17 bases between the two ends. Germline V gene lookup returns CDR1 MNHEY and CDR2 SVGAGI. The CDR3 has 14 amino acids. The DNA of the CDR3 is TGTGCCAGCACCAAGCGGGGTTTGAGGACTGAAGCTTTCTTT. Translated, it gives CASTKRGLRTEAFF.

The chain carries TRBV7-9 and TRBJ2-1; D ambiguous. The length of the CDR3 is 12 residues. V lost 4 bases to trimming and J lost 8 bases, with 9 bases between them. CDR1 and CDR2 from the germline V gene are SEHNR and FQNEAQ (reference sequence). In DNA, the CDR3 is TGTGCCAGCAGCTCCGACTGGGATGAGCAGTTCTTC. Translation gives CASSSDWDEQFF.

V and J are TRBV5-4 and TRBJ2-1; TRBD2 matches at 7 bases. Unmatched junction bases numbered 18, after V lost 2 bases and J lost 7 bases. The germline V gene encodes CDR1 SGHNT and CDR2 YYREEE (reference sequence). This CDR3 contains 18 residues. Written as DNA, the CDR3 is TGTGCCAGCAGCTTTCAATCGTTGCTAGCGGCTTTGTGGAATGAGCAGTTCTTC. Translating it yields CASSFQSLLAALWNEQFF.

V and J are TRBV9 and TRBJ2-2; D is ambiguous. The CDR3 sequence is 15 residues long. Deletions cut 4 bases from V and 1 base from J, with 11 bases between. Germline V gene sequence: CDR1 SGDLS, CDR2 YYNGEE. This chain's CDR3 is CASSKLAENTGELFF. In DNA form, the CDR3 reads TGTGCCAGCAGCAAACTGGCGGAGAACACCGGGGAGCTGTTTTTT. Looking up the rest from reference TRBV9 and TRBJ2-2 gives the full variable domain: DSGVTQTPKHLITATGQRVTLRCSPRSGDLSVYWYQQSLDQGLQFLIQYYNGEERAKGNILERFSAQQFPDLHSELNLSSLELGDSALYFCASSKLAENTGELFFGEGSRLTVL.

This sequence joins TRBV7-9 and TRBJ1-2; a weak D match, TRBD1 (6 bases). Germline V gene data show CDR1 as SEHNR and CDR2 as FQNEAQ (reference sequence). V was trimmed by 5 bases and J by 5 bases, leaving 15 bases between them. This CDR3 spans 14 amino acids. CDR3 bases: TGTGCCAGCAGCCCCTGGGAAACAGGGTATGGCTACACCTTC. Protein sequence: CASSPWETGYGYTF.